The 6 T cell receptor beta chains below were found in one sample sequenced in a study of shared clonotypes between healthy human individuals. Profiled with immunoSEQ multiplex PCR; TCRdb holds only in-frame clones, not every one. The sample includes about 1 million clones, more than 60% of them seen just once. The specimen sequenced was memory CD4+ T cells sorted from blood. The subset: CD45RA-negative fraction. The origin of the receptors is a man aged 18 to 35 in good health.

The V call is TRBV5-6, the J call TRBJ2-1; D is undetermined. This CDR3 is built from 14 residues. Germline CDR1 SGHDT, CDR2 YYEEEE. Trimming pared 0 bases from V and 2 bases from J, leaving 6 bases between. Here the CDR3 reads CASSLVLAYNEQFF. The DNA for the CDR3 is TGTGCCAGCAGCTTGGTTCTAGCCTACAATGAGCAGTTCTTC.

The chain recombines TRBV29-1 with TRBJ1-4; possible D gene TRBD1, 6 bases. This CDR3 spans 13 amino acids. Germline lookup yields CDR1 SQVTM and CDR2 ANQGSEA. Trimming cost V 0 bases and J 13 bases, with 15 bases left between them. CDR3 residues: CSVEEGTGTRLFF. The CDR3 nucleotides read TGCAGCGTTGAAGAAGGGACCGGGACAAGACTGTTTTTT.

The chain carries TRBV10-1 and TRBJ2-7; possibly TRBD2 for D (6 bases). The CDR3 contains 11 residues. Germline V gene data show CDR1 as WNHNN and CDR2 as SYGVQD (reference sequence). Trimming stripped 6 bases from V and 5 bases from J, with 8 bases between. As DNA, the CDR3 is TGCGCCAGCAGGCGCGGGAACGAGCAGTACTTC. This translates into CASRRGNEQYF.

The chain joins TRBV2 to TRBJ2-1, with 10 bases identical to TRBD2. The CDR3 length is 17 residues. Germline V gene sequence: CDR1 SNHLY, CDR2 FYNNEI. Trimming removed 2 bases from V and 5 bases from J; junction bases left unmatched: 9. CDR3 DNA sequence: TGTGCCAGCAGTGAAAGTCTCAGGACTAGCGGAAACAATGAGCAGTTCTTC. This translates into CASSESLRTSGNNEQFF. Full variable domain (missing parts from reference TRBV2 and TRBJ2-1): EPEVTQTPSHQVTQMGQEVILRCVPISNHLYFYWYRQILGQKVEFLVSFYNNEISEKSEIFDDQFSVERPDGSNFTLKIRSTKLEDSAMYFCASSESLRTSGNNEQFFGPGTRLTVL.

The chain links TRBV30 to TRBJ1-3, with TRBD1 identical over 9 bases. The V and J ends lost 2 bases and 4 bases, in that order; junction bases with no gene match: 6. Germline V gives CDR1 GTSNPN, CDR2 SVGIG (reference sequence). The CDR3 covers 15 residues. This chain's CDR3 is CAWSRQGVSGNTIYF. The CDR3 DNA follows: TGTGCCTGGAGTCGACAGGGGGTATCAGGAAACACCATATATTTT. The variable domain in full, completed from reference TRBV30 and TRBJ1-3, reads SQTIHQWPATLVQPVGSPLSLECTVEGTSNPNLYWYRQAAGRGLQLLFYSVGIGQISSEVPQNLSASRPQDRQFILSSKKLLLSDSGFYLCAWSRQGVSGNTIYFGEGSWLTVV.

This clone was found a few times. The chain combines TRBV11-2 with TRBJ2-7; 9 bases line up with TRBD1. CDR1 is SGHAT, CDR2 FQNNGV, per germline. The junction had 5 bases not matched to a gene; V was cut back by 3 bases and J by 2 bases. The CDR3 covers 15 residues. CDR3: CASSFNRDRAYEQYF. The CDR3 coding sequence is TGTGCCAGCAGCTTTAACCGGGACAGGGCCTACGAGCAGTACTTC.